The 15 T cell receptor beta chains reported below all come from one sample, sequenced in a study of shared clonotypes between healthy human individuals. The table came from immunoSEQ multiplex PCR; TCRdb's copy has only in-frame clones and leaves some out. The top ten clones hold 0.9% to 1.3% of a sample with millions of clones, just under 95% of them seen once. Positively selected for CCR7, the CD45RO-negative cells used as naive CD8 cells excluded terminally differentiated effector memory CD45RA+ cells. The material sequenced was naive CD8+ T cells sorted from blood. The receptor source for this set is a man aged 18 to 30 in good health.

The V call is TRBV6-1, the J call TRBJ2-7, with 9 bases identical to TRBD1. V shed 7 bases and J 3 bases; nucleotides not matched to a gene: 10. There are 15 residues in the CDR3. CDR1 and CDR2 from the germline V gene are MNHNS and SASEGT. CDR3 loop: CASTAGVDRGYEQYF. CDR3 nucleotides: TGTGCCAGCACCGCCGGCGTGGACAGGGGCTACGAGCAGTACTTC.

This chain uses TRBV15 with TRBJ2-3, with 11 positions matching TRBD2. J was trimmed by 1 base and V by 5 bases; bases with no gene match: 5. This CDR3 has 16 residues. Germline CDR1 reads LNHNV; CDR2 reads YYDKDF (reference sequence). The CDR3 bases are TGTGCCACCAGCTACCAACTAGCGGGGGGCACAGATACGCAGTATTTT. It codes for CATSYQLAGGTDTQYF.

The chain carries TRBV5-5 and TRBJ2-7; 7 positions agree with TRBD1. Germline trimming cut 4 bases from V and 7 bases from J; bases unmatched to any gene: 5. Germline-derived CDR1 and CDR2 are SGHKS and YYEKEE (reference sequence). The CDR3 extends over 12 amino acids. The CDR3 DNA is TGTGCCAGCAGCGCGACAGGGTGGGAGCAGTACTTC. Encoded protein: CASSATGWEQYF. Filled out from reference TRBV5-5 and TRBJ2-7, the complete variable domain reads DAGVTQSPTHLIKTRGQQVTLRCSPISGHKSVSWYQQVLGQGPQFIFQYYEKEERGRGNFPDRFSARQFPNYSSELNVNALLLGDSALYLCASSATGWEQYFGPGTRLTVT.

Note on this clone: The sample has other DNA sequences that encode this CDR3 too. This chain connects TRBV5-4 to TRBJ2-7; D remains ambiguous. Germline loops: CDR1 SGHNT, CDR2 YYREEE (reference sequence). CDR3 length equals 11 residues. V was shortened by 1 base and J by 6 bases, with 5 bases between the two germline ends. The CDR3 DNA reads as TGTGCCAGCAGCTTGTTGGGCGAGCAGTACTTC. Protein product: CASSLLGEQYF.

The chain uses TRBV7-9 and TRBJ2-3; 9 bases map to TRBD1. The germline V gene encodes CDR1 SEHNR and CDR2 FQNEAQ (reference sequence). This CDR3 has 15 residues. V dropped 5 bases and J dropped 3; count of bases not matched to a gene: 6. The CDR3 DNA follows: TGTGCCAGCAGCGGGGGACAGGGTCCAACAGATACGCAGTATTTT. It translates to CASSGGQGPTDTQYF.

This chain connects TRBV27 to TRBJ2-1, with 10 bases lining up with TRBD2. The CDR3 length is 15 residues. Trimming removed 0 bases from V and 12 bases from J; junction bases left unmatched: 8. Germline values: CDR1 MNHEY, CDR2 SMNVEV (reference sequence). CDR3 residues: CASSLSLAGEFRQFF. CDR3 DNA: TGTGCCAGCAGTTTATCGCTAGCGGGAGAGTTCCGGCAGTTCTTC.

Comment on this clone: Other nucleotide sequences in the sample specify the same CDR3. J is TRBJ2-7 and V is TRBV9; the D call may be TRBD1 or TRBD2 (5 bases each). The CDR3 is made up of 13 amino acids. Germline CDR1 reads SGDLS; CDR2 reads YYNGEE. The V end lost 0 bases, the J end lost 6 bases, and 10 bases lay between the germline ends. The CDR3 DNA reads TGTGCCAGCAGCGTAGGGGGGAGAACCGAGCAGTACTTC. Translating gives CASSVGGRTEQYF.

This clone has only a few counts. CDR3 region: CASSLSGVGGGTSPLHF. In DNA, the CDR3 is TGTGCCAGCAGTTTATCGGGGGTGGGGGGTGGAACTTCACCCCTCCACTTT. The chain carries TRBV27 and TRBJ1-6; D possibly corresponds to TRBD1 (5 bases). The V end lost 0 bases, the J end lost 9 bases, and 18 bases lay between the germline ends. This CDR3 has 17 residues. Per germline, CDR1 MNHEY and CDR2 SMNVEV (reference sequence).

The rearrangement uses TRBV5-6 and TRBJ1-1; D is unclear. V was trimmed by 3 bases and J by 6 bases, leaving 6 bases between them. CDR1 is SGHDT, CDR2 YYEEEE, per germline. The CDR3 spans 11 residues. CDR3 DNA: TGTGCCAGCAGCTCAGTCGCTGAAGCTTTCTTT. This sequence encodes CASSSVAEAFF. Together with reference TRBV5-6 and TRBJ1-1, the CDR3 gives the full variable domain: DAGVTQSPTHLIKTRGQQVTLRCSPKSGHDTVSWYQQALGQGPQFIFQYYEEEERQRGNFPDRFSGHQFPNYSSELNVNALLLGDSALYLCASSSVAEAFFGQGTRLTVV.

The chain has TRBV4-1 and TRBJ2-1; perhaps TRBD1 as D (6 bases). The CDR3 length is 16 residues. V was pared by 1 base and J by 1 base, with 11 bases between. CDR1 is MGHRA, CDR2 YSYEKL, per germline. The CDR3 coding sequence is TGCGCCAGCAGCCAAGTAACAGGGAGTTCCTACAATGAGCAGTTCTTC. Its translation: CASSQVTGSSYNEQFF.

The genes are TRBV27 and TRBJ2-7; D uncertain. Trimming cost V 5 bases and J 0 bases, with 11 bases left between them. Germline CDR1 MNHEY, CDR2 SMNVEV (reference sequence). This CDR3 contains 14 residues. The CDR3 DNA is TGTGCCAGCAGTCCAGCTAGTAGCTCCTACGAGCAGTACTTC. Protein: CASSPASSSYEQYF.

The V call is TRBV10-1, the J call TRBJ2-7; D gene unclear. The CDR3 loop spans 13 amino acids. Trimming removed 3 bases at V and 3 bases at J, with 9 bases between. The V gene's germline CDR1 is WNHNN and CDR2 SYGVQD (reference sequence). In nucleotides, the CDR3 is TGCGCCAGCAGTGAAGGTGGGATCTACGAGCAGTACTTC. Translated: CASSEGGIYEQYF.

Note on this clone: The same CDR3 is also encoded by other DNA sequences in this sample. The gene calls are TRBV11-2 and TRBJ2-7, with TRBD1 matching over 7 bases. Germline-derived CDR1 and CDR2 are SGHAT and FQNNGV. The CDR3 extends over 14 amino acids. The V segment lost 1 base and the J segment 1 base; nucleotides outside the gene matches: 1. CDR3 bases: TGTGCCAGCAGCTTAGCGGGACAGTCCTACGAGCAGTACTTC. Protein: CASSLAGQSYEQYF.

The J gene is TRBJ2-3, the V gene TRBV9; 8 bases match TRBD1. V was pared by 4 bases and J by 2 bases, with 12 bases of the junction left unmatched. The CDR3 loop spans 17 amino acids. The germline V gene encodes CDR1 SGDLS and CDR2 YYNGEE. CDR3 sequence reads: CASSRSQQGVITDTQYF. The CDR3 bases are TGTGCCAGCAGCAGGTCACAACAGGGGGTAATCACAGATACGCAGTATTTT.

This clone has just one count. This CDR3 reads CASGLAGVLYEQYF. In DNA, the CDR3 is TGTGCTAGTGGCTTAGCGGGAGTTCTCTACGAGCAGTACTTC. The chain joins TRBV12-5 to TRBJ2-7, with TRBD2 matching over 9 bases. The V segment lost 6 bases and the J segment 3 bases; nucleotides outside the gene matches: 6. CDR3 size: 14 residues. The germline V gene has CDR1 LGHNT and CDR2 FRNRAP. Supplemented by reference TRBV12-5 and TRBJ2-7, the full variable domain reads DARVTQTPRHKVTEMGQEVTMRCQPILGHNTVFWYRQTMMQGLELLAYFRNRAPLDDSGMPKDRFSAEMPDATLATLKIQPSEPRDSAVYFCASGLAGVLYEQYFGPGTRLTVT.